These T cell receptor beta chains were read from a single sample in a study of cytomegalovirus exposure and HLA in healthy donors. Measured with immunoSEQ multiplex PCR; TCRdb has only the in-frame clones, and not every one. Found here are more than 140,000 clones, 64% of them singletons; the top ten hold 2.5% to 3.5%. Sequenced sample: PBMCs. The receptors originated from a woman aged 25 to 39 in good health and CMV-seropositive. CDR3s leave out the opening cysteine and the closing phenylalanine or tryptophan. The order of the fields is CDR3 length, clone size, V gene, CDR3 protein. Not all rows give a size; the values are once, few, many and, for expanded clones, a class.

>9|-|TRBV10-2
ASSESVAPF
>11|-|TRBV7-2
ASSTQTGIEQY
>13|-|TRBV28
ASSLAGQGLDTQY
>15|-|TRBV10-1
ASSESFLGQGFYEQF
>13|-|TRBV28
AIILRRGNQYGYT
>10|-|TRBV2
ASGGLGHEQY
>12|-|TRBV13
ASSFSGTHYEQY
>11|-|TRBV2
ASNGGTAYEQY
>11|-|TRBV30
AWQGQSNEKLF
>14|-|TRBV19
ASSIDGGLPSSEQY
>15|-|TRBV5-1
ASSLVPPGQGAQEQY
>12|-|TRBV5-1
ASSSENREETQY
>13|-|TRBV5-1
ASSIEAGAVTEAF
>9|once|TRBV6-1
ASSEPEAQY
>12|-|TRBV4-1
ASSQGSFSDTQY
>18|-|TRBV14
ASSQPGLAVAKRDTDTQY
>17|-|TRBV11-2
ASSPTLGTGSSLNTEAF
>15|-|TRBV5-1
ASSFHKLVGAGETQY
>12|once|TRBV6-5
ASSYSQGRQPQH
>11|-|TRBV27
ASSLRGLGGYT
>10|-|TRBV7-9
ASTKRGNEAF
>12|-|TRBV10-1
ASSEAGGQETQY
>13|-|TRBV4-1
ASRYRVSQGDEQY
>11|-|TRBV7-6
ASSFGGTDTQY
>16|once|TRBV27
ASSLRAMAGGLSDTQY
>11|-|TRBV10-3
ATSGQGEETQY
>9|few|TRBV5-1
ASGETDEAF
>12|-|TRBV7-2
ASSFRSGAYEQY
>13|-|TRBV27
ASATGGYSNQPQH
>12|-|TRBV28
ASSSIPAGGSQF
>13|-|TRBV6-1
ASSASSGRTDTQY
>13|few|TRBV18
ASSPPFGLGVESF
>12|-|TRBV30
AWRSGQGAGEQY
>11|-|TRBV7-9
ASSFSGGNEQF
>11|-|TRBV4-1
ASSQPGGIGYT
>13|-|TRBV6-6
ASSPPQGAGTEAF
>18|-|TRBV10-1
ARGTQIQGVPGREDSPLH
>9|few|TRBV5-6
ASSFTYEQY
>13|-|TRBV6-1
ASSEDNSPGTEAF
>12|-|TRBV16
ASSRQASGNTIY